The subject of this entry is one T cell receptor beta chain. The CDR3 consists of 13 residues. The ends were cut back, 4 bases at V and 9 bases at J, with 14 bases in the middle. CDR1 and CDR2 from the germline V gene are SGHRS and YFSETQ. Assay: immunoSEQ multiplex PCR; the TCRdb copy retains only in-frame clones and omits some. The sample has some 1.4 million clones; roughly 96% are singletons. This specimen comes from a study of shared clonotypes between healthy human individuals. This clonotype was sampled from a man under 40 in good health. The chain uses TRBV5-1 and TRBJ2-1, with D possibly TRBD2 on 5 matching bases. The sequenced sample was naive CD4+ T cells sorted from blood. Subset indicated: CD45RA+ positively selected. CDR3 protein: CASSPSREGEQFF. CDR3 bases: TGCGCCAGCAGCCCCAGCCGGGAAGGTGAGCAGTTCTTC. Full variable domain (outside the CDR3, taken from reference TRBV5-1 and TRBJ2-1): KAGVTQTPRYLIKTRGQQVTLSCSPISGHRSVSWYQQTPGQGLQFLFEYFSETQRNKGNFPGRFSGRQFSNSRSEMNVSTLELGDSALYLCASSPSREGEQFFGPGTRLTVL.